This T cell receptor beta chain was profiled in a study of shared clonotypes between healthy human individuals. About the study: CD4 naive and CD4 memory each took three plates per donor, while CD8 naive took two and CD8 memory one.

Assay: immunoSEQ multiplex PCR; the TCRdb copy retains only in-frame clones and omits some. Of around 350,000 clones listed, more than 60% are singletons. In germline, CDR1 is SGHRS, CDR2 YFSETQ. CDR3 length: 14 amino acids. Trimming shortened V by 0 bases and J by 5 bases, and 8 bases separated the two germline ends. Those who donated were healthy HIV-negative adults, with no recent acute infections or vaccinations reported. Negatively enriched CD4+ T cells were divided by CD45RA into naive and memory. Study-wide points: The authors sampled blood alone, and tissue repertoires likely differ.

About this clone: Its specificity is unknown.

This TCR derives from a man between 25 and 39 years old in good health. This chain uses TRBV5-1 with TRBJ2-2; D unresolved. The sequencing sample was made of memory CD4+ T cells sorted from blood. The subset is: CD45RA-negative fraction. In DNA form, the CDR3 reads TGCGCCAGCAGCTTGGAGGCCGGGACCGGGGAGCTGTTTTTT. It is translated as CASSLEAGTGELFF.